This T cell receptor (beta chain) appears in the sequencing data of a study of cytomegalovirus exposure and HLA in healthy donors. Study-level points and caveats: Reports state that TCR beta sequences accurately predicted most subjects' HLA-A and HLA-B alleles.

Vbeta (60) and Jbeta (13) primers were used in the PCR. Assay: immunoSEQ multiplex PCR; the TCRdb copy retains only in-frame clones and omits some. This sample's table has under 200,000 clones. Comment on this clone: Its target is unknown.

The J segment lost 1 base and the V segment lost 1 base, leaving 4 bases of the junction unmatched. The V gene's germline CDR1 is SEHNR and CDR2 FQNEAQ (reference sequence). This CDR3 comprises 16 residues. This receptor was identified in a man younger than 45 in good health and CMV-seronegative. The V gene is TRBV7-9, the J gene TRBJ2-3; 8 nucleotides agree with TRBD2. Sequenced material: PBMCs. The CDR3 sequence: CASSLEGLVGTDTQYF. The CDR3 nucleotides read TGTGCCAGCAGCTTAGAGGGACTAGTTGGCACAGATACGCAGTATTTT.